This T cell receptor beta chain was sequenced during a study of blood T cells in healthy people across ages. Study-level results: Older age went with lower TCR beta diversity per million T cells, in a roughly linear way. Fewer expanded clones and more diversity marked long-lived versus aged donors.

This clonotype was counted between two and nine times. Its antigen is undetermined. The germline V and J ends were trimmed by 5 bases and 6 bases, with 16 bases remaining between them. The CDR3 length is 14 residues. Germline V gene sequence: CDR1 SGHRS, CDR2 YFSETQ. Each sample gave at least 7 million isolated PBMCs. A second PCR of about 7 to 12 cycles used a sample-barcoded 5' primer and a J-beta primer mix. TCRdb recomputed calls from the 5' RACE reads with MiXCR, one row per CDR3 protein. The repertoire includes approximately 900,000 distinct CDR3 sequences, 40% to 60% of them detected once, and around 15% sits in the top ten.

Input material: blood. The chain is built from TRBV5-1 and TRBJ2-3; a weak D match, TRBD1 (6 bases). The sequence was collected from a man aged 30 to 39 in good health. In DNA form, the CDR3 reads TGCGCCAGCAGGCGGACAGCCCTTATGGATACGCAGTATTTT. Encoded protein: CASRRTALMDTQYF.